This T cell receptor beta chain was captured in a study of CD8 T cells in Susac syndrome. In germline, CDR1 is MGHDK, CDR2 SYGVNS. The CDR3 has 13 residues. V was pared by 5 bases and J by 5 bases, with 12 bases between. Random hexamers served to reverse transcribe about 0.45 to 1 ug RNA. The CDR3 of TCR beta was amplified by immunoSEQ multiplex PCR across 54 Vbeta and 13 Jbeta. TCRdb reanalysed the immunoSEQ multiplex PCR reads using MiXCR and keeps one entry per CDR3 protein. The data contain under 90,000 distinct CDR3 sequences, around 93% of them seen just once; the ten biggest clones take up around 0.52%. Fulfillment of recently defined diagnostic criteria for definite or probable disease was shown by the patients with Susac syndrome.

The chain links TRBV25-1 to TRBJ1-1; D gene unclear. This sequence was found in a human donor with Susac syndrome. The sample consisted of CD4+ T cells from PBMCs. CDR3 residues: CASSIGGSTEAFF. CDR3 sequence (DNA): TGTGCCAGCAGTATTGGAGGGTCTACTGAAGCTTTCTTT.